This T cell receptor beta chain was captured by sequencing in a study of T cell repertoires in cytomegalovirus infection. Points from the study as a whole: The ex vivo response showed dominance by HLA-C-restricted CMV-specific TCR beta clonotypes.

TCRdb processed the reads anew with MiXCR; each CDR3 protein has one entry. The sample lists approximately 500,000 distinct CDR3 sequences, 30% to 40% occurring once. Comments on this clonotype: Antigen: not known.

The sample in question was cultured PBMCs, obtained from culture after CMV antigen stimulation. This TCR came from a human donor in good health (CMV status not recorded). Some clones in this sample may be carry-over from other donors' samples.

The CDR3 reads CASSPDLGQPYTQYF. In nucleotides, the CDR3 is TGTGCCAGCAGCCCAGACCTGGGACAGCCCTATACGCAGTATTTT. The chain employs TRBV7-4 and TRBJ2-3; TRBD1 matches at 7 bases. Germline CDR1 reads SGHVT; CDR2 reads SQSDAQ. The CDR3 has 15 amino acids. The trim removed 5 bases at V and 7 bases at J, leaving 12 bases unmatched.